The text below deals with one T cell receptor beta chain. Its antigen is not identified. CDR1 and CDR2 (germline): SGHRS, YFSETQ. The CDR3 is 15 residues long. The V and J ends lost 0 bases and 4 bases respectively, with 13 bases between them. Profiling relied on immunoSEQ multiplex PCR, and the TCRdb table lists in-frame clones only, not all of them. The sample includes tens of thousands of clones, under 90% of them seen just once. The data stem from a study of OX40 agonist ivuxolimab in advanced cancers. Turning to the study itself: Every 2 weeks, patients received ivuxolimab intravenously, dosed at 0.01 to 10 mg/kg.

Study findings and constraints: Among the least clonally expanded were partial responders at 0.1-3.0 mg/kg.

This clonotype was obtained from an adult with an advanced solid tumor such as melanoma, head and neck, liver or kidney cancer. This chain joins TRBV5-1 and TRBJ1-2; no clear D gene. This specimen consisted of CD4+ or CD8+ T cells sorted from blood, obtained in a trial of the OX40 agonist ivuxolimab. In nucleotides, the CDR3 is TGCGCCAGCAGCTTGGAGCAGTCAGACATCTATGGCTACACCTTC. Protein: CASSLEQSDIYGYTF.